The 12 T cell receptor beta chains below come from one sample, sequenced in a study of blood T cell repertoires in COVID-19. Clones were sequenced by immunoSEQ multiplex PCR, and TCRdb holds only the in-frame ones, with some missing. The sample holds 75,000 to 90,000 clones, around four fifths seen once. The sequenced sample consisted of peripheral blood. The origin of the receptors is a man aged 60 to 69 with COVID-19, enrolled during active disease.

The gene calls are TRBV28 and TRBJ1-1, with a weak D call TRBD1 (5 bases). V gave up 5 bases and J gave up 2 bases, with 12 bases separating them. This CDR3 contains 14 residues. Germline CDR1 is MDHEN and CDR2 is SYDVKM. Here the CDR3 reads CASSAGPLNTEAFF. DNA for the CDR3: TGTGCCAGCAGTGCGGGACCCTTAAACACTGAAGCTTTCTTT.

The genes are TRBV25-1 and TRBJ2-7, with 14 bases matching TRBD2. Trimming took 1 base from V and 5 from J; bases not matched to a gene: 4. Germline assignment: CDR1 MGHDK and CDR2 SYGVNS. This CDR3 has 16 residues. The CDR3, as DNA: TGTGCCAGCAGTGAATCGGGGACTAGCGGGAGTCACGAGCAGTACTTC. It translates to CASSESGTSGSHEQYF.

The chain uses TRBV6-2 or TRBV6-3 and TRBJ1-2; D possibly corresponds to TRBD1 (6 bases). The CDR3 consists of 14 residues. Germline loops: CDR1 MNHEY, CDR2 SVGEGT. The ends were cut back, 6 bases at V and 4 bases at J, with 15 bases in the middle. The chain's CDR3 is CASSRDPQGYGYTF. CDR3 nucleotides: TGTGCCAGCAGCCGGGACCCACAGGGCTATGGCTACACCTTC.

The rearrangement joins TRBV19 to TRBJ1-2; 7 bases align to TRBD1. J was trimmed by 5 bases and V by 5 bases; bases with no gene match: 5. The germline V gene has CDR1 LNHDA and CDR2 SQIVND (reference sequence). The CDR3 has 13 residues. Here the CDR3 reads CASSLGQSYGYTF. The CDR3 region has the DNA TGTGCCAGTAGTCTGGGACAGTCATATGGCTACACCTTC. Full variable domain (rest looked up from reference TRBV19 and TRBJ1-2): DGGITQSPKYLFRKEGQNVTLSCEQNLNHDAMYWYRQDPGQGLRLIYYSQIVNDFQKGDIAEGYSVSREKKESFPLTVTSAQKNPTAFYLCASSLGQSYGYTFGSGTRLTVV.

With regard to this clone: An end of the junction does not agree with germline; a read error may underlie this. The CDR3: CASSLSFRGSSEQYF. The CDR3 DNA is TGTGCCAGCAGTTTATCGTTCCGGGGGTCCTCCGAGCAGTACTTC. V gene TRBV27 combines with J gene TRBJ2-7, with D possibly TRBD2 on 6 matching bases. The CDR3 is 15 amino acids. Germline-derived CDR1 and CDR2 are MNHEY and SMNVEV (reference sequence).

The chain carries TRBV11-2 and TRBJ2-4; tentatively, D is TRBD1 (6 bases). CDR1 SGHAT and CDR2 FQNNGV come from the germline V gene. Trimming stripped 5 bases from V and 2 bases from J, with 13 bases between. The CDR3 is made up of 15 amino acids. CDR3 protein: CASSRDTLTKNIQYF. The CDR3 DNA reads TGTGCCAGCAGCCGGGACACGCTGACCAAAAACATTCAGTACTTC. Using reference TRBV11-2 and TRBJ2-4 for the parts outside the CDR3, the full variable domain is EAGVAQSPRYKIIEKRQSVAFWCNPISGHATLYWYQQILGQGPKLLIQFQNNGVVDDSQLPKDRFSAERLKGVDSTLKIQPAKLEDSAVYLCASSRDTLTKNIQYFGAGTRLSVL.

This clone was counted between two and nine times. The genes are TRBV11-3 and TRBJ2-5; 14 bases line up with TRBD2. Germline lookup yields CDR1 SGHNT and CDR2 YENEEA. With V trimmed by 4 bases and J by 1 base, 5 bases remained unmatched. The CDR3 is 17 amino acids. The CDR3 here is CASSSGTSGGTQETQYF. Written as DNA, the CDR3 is TGTGCCAGCAGCTCTGGGACTAGCGGGGGAACCCAAGAGACCCAGTACTTC.

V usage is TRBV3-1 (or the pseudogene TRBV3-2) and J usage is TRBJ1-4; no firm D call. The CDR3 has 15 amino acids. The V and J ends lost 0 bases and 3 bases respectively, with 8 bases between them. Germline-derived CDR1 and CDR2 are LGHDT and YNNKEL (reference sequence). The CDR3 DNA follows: TGTGCCAGCAGCCAAGATTACATGGCTAATGAAAAACTGTTTTTT. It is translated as CASSQDYMANEKLFF.

As DNA, the CDR3 is TGTGCCAGCAGTCGGGACAGGGGTTGGGAAAAACTGTTTTTT. Translation gives CASSRDRGWEKLFF. This chain links TRBV2 with TRBJ1-4; 10 bases fit TRBD1. Germline CDR1 SNHLY, CDR2 FYNNEI. Unmatched junction bases numbered 5, after V lost 5 bases and J lost 8 bases. The length of the CDR3 is 14 residues.

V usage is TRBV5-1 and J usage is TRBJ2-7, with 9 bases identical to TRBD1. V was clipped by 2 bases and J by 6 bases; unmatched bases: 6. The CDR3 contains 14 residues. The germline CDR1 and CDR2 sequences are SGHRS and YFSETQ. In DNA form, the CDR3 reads TGCGCCAGCAGCTTACGGGACAGGGAGGGCGAGCAGTACTTC. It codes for CASSLRDREGEQYF.

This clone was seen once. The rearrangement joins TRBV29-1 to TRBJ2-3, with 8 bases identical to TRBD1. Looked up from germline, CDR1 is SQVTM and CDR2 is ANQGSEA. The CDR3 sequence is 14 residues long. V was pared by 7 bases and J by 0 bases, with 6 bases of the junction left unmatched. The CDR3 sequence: CSARTGSSTDTQYF. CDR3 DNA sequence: TGCAGCGCCCGGACAGGGAGCAGCACAGATACGCAGTATTTT.

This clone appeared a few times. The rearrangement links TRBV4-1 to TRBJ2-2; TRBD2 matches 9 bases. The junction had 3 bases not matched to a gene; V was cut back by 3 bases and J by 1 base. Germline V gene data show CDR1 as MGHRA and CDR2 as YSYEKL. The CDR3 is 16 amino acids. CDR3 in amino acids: CASSHPAGGNTGELFF. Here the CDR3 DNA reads TGCGCCAGCAGCCACCCAGCGGGGGGGAACACCGGGGAGCTGTTTTTT.